This passage covers 7 T cell receptor beta chains from one sample sequenced in a study of blood T cell repertoires in COVID-19. Repertoires were generated with immunoSEQ multiplex PCR, while TCRdb's copy carries only in-frame clones and drops some. Among about 130,000 clones listed, around three quarters were seen once. The sequenced sample was peripheral blood. The receptors originated from a man between 40 and 49 years old with active or convalescent COVID-19.

This clone was counted only a few times. The chain is built from TRBV5-8 and TRBJ2-5, with TRBD1 matching 10 bases. This CDR3 is built from 15 residues. Per the germline V gene, CDR1 is SGHTS and CDR2 is YDEGEE. J gave up 5 bases and V 0 bases, and 4 bases lay outside the gene matches. The CDR3 coding sequence is TGTGCCAGCAGCTTGGGGGACAGGGGAGCGGAGACCCAGTACTTC. It yields the protein CASSLGDRGAETQYF.

The chain employs TRBV19 and TRBJ2-1; 8 nucleotides agree with TRBD2. This CDR3 has 15 amino acids. V gave up 1 base and J gave up 3 bases; unmatched junction bases: 2. Germline CDR1 and CDR2: LNHDA and SQIVND (reference sequence). This CDR3 is CASSIALAVYNEQFF. The DNA of the CDR3 is TGTGCCAGTAGTATAGCACTAGCGGTCTACAATGAGCAGTTCTTC.

This rearrangement joins TRBV6-5 to TRBJ1-2, with unresolved D. V was pared by 0 bases and J by 4 bases, with 12 bases between. The CDR3 extends over 15 amino acids. In germline, CDR1 is MNHEY, CDR2 SVGAGI. CDR3 in DNA: TGTGCCAGCAGTTACTCGAGAGGTATTGGCTATGGCTACACCTTC. Its translation: CASSYSRGIGYGYTF.

The rearrangement uses TRBV19 and TRBJ2-7, with D maybe TRBD1 (6 bases). V lost 0 bases, J lost 7 bases, and 13 bases lay in between. The CDR3 length is 14 residues. The germline gives CDR1 LNHDA, CDR2 SQIVND (reference sequence). The CDR3 spells CASSIDHRAGEQYF. In DNA, the CDR3 is TGTGCCAGTAGTATAGATCACAGGGCAGGGGAGCAGTACTTC.

The chain carries TRBV9 and TRBJ1-1, with D maybe TRBD1 (5 bases). CDR3 size: 15 residues. From germline, CDR1 is SGDLS and CDR2 YYNGEE. Trimming cost V 3 bases and J 1 base, with 13 bases left between them. Here the CDR3 DNA reads TGTGCCAGCAGCGCGTCAGACAGAAAGAACACTGAAGCTTTCTTT. This sequence encodes CASSASDRKNTEAFF. Combining the CDR3 with reference TRBV9 and TRBJ1-1 gives the whole variable domain DSGVTQTPKHLITATGQRVTLRCSPRSGDLSVYWYQQSLDQGLQFLIQYYNGEERAKGNILERFSAQQFPDLHSELNLSSLELGDSALYFCASSASDRKNTEAFFGQGTRLTVV.

J is TRBJ1-1 and V is TRBV2; TRBD1 might be the D (6 bases). Germline CDR1 is SNHLY and CDR2 is FYNNEI. The germline V and J ends were trimmed by 6 bases and 2 bases, with 10 bases remaining between them. CDR3 length equals 13 residues. The CDR3 DNA reads as TGTGCCAGCAGCCGGACAGCAAACACTGAAGCTTTCTTT. This encodes CASSRTANTEAFF.

As concerns this clone: The same CDR3 is also encoded by other DNA sequences in this sample. This chain links TRBV18 with TRBJ1-1; 8 positions agree with TRBD1. Trimming took 6 bases from V and 4 from J; bases not matched to a gene: 1. The CDR3 has 12 residues. CDR1 KGHSH and CDR2 LQKENI come from the germline V gene. The CDR3 is CASSTGGTEAFF. As DNA, the CDR3 is TGTGCCAGCTCCACAGGGGGCACTGAAGCTTTCTTT.